The 2 T cell receptor beta chains below were found in one sample sequenced in a study of Ad26.COV2.S vaccination and SARS-CoV-2 variants. Treatment of the sample: about 20 received Ad26.COV2.S at low or high dose, single or two shots; roughly 5 received placebo; per-sample allocation not given. The samples date from day 63 after the first vaccine or placebo injection. TCRdb's table, derived via immunoSEQ multiplex PCR, lists solely in-frame clones and lacks some. The data show around 250,000 clones, over 75% seen once. The starting material was peripheral blood, obtained in a trial of Ad26.COV2.S vaccine versus placebo. These TCRs come from a person aged 18-60 years who received the Ad26.COV2.S COVID-19 vaccine or a placebo.

The rearrangement joins TRBV2 to TRBJ1-5; D perhaps matches TRBD1 (5 bases). Trimming took off 6 bases at V and 3 bases at J, with 15 bases between the two ends. The CDR3 runs to 15 residues. Germline loops: CDR1 SNHLY, CDR2 FYNNEI. The CDR3 bases are TGTGCCAGCAGGCTAGAACAGGATACCAATCAGCCCCAGCATTTT. The encoded protein is CASRLEQDTNQPQHF.

This clone was counted a single time. The V call is TRBV11-2, the J call TRBJ1-6, with D perhaps TRBD1 (6 bases). This CDR3 comprises 15 residues. The V and J ends lost 4 bases and 8 bases respectively, with 15 bases between them. Germline loops: CDR1 SGHAT, CDR2 FQNNGV. CDR3 in amino acids: CASSSIRGVYSPLHF. CDR3 DNA sequence: TGTGCCAGCAGCTCTATCAGGGGTGTTTATTCACCCCTCCACTTT.